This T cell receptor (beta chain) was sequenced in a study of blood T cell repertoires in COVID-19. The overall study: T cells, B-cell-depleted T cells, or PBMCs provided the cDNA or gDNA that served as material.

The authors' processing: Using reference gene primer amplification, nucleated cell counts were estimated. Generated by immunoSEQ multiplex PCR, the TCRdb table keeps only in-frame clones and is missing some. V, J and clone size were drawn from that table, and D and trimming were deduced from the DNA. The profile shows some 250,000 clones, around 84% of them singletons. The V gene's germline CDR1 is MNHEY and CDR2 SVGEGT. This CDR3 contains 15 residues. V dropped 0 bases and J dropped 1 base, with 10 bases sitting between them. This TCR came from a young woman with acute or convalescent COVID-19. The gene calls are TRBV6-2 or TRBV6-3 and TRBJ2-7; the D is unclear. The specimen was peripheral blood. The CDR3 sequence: CASSYSETASYEQYF. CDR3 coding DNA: TGTGCCAGCAGTTACTCGGAAACAGCTTCCTACGAGCAGTACTTC.